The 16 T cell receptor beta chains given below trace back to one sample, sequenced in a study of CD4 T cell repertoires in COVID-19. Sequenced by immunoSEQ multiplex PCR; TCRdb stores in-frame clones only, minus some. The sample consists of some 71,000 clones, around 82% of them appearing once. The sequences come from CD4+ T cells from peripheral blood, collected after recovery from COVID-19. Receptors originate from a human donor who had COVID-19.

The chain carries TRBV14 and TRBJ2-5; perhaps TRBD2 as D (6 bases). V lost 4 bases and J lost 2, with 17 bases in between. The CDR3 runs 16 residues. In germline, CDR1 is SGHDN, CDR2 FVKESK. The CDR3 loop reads CASSPRTNRPQETQYF. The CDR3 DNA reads TGTGCCAGCAGCCCTCGGACTAACCGACCGCAAGAGACCCAGTACTTC.

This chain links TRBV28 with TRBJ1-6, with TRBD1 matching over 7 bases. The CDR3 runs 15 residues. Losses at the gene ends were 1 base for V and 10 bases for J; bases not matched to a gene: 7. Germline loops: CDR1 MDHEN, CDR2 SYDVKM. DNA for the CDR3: TGTGCCAGCAGTTTATCCAGGGGGAGTGAATCACCCCTCCACTTT. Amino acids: CASSLSRGSESPLHF.

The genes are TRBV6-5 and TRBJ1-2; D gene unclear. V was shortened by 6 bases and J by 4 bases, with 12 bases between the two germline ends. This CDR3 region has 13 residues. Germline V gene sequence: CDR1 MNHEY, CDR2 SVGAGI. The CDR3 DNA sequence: TGTGCCAGCAGCCCGTCGGACGGCTATGGCTACACCTTC. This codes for CASSPSDGYGYTF.

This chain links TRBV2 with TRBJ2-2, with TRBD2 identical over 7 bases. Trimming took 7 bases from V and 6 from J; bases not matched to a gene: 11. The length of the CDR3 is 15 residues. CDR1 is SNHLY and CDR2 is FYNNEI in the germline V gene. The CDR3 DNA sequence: TGTGCCAGCACATCTACGGGGGGATTCGCCGGGGAGCTGTTTTTT. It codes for CASTSTGGFAGELFF.

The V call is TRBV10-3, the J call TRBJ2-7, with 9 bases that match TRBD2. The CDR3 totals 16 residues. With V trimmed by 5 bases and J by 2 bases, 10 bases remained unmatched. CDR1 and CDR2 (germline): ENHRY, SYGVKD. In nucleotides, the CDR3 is TGTGCCATCAGTACACGCGCGGCGGGGGGGACCTACGAGCAGTACTTC. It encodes CAISTRAAGGTYEQYF.

DNA of the CDR3: TGCGCCAGCAGTCTACGGGACGGGGGCAGAACTAATGAAAAACTGTTTTTT. Its translation is CASSLRDGGRTNEKLFF. The J gene is TRBJ1-4, the V gene TRBV23-1, with a weak D call TRBD1 (6 bases). TRBV23-1 is marked as an open reading frame, function uncertain. Between the trimmed V and J ends, which lost 4 bases and 1 base, there was a span of 16 bases. The CDR3 has 17 residues.

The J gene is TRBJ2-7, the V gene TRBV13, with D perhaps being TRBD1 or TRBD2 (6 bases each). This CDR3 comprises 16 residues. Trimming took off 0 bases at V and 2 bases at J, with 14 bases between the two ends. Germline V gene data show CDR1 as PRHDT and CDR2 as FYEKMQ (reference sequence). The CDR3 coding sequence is TGTGCCAGCAGCTTAGGTTCCGGGGGCCGAACCTACGAGCAGTACTTC. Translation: CASSLGSGGRTYEQYF.

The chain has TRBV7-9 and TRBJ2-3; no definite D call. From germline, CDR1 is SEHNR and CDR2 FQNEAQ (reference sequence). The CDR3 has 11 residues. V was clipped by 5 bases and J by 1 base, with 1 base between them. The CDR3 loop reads CASSRTDTQYF. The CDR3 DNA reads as TGTGCCAGCAGCCGCACAGATACGCAGTATTTT.

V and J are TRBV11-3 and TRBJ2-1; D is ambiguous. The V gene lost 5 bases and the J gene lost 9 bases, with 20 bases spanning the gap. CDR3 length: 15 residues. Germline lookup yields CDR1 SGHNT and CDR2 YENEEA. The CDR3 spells CASSRSGGVGAEQFF. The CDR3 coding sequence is TGTGCCAGCAGCCGTTCCGGCGGAGTAGGCGCTGAGCAGTTCTTC. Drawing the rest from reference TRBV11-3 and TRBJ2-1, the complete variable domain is EAGVVQSPRYKIIEKKQPVAFWCNPISGHNTLYWYLQNLGQGPELLIRYENEEAVDDSQLPKDRFSAERLKGVDSTLKIQPAELGDSAVYLCASSRSGGVGAEQFFGPGTRLTVL.

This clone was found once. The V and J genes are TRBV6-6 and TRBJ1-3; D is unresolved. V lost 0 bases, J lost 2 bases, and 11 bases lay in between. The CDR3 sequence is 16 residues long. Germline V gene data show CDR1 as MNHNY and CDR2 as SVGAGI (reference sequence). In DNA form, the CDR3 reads TGTGCCAGCAGTTACTCGAATTCCGAAACTGGAAACACCATATATTTT. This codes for CASSYSNSETGNTIYF.

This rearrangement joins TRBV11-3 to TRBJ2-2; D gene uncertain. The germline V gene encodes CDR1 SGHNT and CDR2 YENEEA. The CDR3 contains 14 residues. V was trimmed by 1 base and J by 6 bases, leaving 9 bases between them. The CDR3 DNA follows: TGTGCCAGCAGCTTAGTATCTGGGTCCGGGGAGCTGTTTTTT. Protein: CASSLVSGSGELFF.

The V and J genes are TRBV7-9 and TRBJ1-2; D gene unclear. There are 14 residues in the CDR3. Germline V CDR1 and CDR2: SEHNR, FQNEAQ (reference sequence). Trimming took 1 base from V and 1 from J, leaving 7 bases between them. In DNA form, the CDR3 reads TGTGCCAGCAGCTTAGAAAGTTTTAACTATGGCTACACCTTC. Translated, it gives CASSLESFNYGYTF.

CDR3 loop: CASSYLGSSYNSPLHF. The CDR3 region has the DNA TGTGCCAGCAGTTACTTAGGGAGCTCCTATAATTCACCCCTCCACTTT. This rearrangement joins TRBV6-5 to TRBJ1-6; D remains unclear. V shed 1 base and J shed 0 bases, with 7 bases lying between them. The CDR3 runs to 16 residues. Germline V CDR1 and CDR2: MNHEY, SVGAGI.

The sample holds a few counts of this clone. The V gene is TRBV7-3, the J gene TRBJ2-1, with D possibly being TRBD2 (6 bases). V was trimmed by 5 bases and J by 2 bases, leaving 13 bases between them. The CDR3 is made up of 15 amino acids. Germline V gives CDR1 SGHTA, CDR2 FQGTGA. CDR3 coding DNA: TGTGCCAGCAGCGCTTCCGGGACTCCCTACAATGAGCAGTTCTTC. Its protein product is CASSASGTPYNEQFF. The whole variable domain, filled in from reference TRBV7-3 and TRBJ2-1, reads GAGVSQTPSNKVTEKGKYVELRCDPISGHTALYWYRQSLGQGPEFLIYFQGTGAADDSGLPNDRFFAVRPEGSVSTLKIQRTERGDSAVYLCASSASGTPYNEQFFGPGTRLTVL.

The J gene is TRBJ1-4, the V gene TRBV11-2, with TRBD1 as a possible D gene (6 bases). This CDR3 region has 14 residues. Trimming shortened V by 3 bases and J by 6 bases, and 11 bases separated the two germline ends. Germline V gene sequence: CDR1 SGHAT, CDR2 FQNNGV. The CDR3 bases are TGTGCCAGCAGCTTTGGGGGGGCGGATGAAAAACTGTTTTTT. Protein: CASSFGGADEKLFF.

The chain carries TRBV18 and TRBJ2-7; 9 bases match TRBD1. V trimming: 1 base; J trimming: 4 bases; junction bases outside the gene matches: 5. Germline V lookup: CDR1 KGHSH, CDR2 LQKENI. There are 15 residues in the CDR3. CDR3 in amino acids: CASSPRQGVGYEQYF. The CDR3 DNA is TGTGCCAGCTCACCACGACAGGGGGTGGGATACGAGCAGTACTTC.